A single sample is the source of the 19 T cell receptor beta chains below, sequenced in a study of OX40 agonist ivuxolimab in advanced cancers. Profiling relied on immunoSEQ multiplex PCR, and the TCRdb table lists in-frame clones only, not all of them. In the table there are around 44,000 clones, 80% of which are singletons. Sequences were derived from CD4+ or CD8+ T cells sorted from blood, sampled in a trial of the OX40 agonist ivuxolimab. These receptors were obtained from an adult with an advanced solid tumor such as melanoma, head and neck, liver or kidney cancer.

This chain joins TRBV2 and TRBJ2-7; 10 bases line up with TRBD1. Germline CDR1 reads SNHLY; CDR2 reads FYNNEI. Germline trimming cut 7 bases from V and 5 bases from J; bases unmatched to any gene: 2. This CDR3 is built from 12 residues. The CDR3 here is CASKDRGNEQYF. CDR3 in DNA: TGTGCCAGCAAGGACAGGGGGAACGAGCAGTACTTC.

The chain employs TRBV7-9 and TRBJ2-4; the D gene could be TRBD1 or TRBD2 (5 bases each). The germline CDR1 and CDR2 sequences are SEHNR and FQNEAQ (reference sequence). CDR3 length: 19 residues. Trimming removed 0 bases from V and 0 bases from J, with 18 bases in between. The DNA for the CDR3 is TGTGCCAGCAGCTTAGCGGGGAGAGGAAGACAGCTAGCCAAAAACATTCAGTACTTC. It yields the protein CASSLAGRGRQLAKNIQYF.

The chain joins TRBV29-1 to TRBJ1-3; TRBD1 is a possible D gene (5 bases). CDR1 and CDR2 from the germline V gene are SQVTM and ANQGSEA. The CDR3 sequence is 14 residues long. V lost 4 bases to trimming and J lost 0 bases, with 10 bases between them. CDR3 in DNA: TGCAGCGTTGGGCGCGGGGGCTCTGGAAACACCATATATTTT. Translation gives CSVGRGGSGNTIYF. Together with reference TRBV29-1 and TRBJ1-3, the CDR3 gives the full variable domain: SAVISQKPSRDICQRGTSLTIQCQVDSQVTMMFWYRQQPGQSLTLIATANQGSEATYESGFVIDKFPISRPNLTFSTLTVSNMSPEDSSIYLCSVGRGGSGNTIYFGEGSWLTVV.

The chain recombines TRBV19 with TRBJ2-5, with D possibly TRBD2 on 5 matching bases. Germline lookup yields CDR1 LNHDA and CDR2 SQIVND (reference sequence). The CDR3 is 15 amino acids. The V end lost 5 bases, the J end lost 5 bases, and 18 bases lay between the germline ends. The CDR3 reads CASSPPFGGGETQYF. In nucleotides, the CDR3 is TGTGCCAGTAGTCCCCCCTTTGGCGGAGGCGAGACCCAGTACTTC.

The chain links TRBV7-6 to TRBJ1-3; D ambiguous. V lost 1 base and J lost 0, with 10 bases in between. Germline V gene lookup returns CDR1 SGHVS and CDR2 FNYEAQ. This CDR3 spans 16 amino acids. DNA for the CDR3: TGTGCCAGCAGCTTAGGGGCAGGATTCTCTGGAAACACCATATATTTT. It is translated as CASSLGAGFSGNTIYF.

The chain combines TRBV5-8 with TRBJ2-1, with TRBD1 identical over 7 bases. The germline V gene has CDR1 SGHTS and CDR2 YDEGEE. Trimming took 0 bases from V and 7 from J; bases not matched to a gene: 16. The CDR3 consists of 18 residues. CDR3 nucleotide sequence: TGTGCCAGCAGCTTGGGAGACAGGGCAGTCCTTCGCCGAAATGAGCAGTTCTTC. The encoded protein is CASSLGDRAVLRRNEQFF.

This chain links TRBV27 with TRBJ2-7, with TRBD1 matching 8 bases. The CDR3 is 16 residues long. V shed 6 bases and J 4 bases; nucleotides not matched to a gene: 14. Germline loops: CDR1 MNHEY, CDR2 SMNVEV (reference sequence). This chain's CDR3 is CASSSRTWTGRYEQYF. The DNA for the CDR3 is TGTGCCAGCAGCTCTCGCACGTGGACAGGGAGGTACGAGCAGTACTTC.

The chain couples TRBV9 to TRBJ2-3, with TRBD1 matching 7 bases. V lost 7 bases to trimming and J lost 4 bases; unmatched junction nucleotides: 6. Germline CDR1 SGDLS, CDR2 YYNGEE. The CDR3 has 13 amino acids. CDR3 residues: CASCRDSSDTQYF. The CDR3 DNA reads TGTGCCAGCTGCAGGGACAGTTCAGATACGCAGTATTTT.

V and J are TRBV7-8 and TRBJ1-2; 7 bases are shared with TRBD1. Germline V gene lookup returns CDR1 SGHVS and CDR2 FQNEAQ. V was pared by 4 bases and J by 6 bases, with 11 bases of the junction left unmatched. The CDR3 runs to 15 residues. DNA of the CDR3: TGTGCCAGCAGCTCTCGACAGGGTGGAAACGATGGCTACACCTTC. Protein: CASSSRQGGNDGYTF.

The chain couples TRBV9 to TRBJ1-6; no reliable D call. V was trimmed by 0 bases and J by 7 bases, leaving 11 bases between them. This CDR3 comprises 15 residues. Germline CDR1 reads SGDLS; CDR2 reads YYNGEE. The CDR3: CASSVDPGDNSPLHF. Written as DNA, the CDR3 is TGTGCCAGCAGCGTAGACCCGGGAGACAATTCACCCCTCCACTTT.

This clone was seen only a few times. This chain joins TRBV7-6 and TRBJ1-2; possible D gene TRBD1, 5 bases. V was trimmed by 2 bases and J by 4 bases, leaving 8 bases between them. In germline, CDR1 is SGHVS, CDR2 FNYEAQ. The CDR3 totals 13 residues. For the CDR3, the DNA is TGTGCCAGCAGCTTATCAGGGACCTATGGCTACACCTTC. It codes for CASSLSGTYGYTF.

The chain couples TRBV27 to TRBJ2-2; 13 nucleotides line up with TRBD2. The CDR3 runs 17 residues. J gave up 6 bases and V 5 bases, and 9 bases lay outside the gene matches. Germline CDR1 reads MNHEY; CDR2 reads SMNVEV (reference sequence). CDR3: CASSPFGLAGDAGELFF. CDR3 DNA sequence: TGTGCCAGCAGTCCCTTCGGACTAGCGGGAGACGCCGGGGAGCTGTTTTTT.

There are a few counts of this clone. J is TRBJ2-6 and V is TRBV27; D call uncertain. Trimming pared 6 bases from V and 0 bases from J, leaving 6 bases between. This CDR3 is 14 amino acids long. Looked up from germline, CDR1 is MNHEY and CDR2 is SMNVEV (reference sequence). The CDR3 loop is CASSTYSGANVLTF. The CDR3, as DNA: TGTGCCAGCAGCACTTACTCTGGGGCCAACGTCCTGACTTTC.

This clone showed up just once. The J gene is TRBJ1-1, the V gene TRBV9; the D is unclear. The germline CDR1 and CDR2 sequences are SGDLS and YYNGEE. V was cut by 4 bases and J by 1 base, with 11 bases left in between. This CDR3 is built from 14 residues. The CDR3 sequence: CASSTQTGNTEAFF. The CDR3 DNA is TGTGCCAGCAGCACCCAGACGGGGAACACTGAAGCTTTCTTT.

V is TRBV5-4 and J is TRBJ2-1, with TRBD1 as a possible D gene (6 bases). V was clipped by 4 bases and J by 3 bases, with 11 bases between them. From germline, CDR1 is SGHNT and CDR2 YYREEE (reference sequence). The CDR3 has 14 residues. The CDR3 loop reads CASSHQDSYNEQFF. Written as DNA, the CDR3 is TGTGCCAGCAGCCATCAGGACAGCTACAATGAGCAGTTCTTC.

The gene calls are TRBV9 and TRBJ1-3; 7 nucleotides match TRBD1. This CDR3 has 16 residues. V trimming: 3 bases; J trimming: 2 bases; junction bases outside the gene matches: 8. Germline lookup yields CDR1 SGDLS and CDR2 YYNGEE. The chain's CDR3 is CASSDPRTGAGNTIYF. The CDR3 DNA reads TGTGCCAGCAGCGACCCGCGGACAGGCGCTGGAAACACCATATATTTT.

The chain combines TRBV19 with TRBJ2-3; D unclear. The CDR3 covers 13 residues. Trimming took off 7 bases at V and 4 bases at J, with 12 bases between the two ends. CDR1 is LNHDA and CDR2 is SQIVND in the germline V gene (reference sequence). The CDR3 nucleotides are TGTGCCAGTACCATGAATTACGCAGATACGCAGTATTTT. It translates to CASTMNYADTQYF.

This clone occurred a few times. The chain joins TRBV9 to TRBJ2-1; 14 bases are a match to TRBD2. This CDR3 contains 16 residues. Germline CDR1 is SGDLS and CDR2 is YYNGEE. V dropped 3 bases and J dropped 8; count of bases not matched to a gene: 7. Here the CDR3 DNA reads TGTGCCAGCAGCGAGGGTCCGGGACTAGCGGGAGATGAGCAGTTCTTC. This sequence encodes CASSEGPGLAGDEQFF.

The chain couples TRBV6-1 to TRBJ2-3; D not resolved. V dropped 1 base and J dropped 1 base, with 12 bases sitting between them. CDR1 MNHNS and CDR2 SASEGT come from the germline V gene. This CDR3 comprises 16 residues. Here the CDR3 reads CASSEGLSSGTDTQYF. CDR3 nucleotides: TGTGCCAGCAGTGAAGGTCTGAGCAGTGGCACAGATACGCAGTATTTT.